This T cell receptor beta chain was sequenced during a study of blood T cell repertoires in COVID-19 (TCRdb year 2020). General notes on the study: The collaborator samples originated in the United States, Italy and Spain and spanned the acute and convalescent phases of COVID-19. The material from the prospective study consisted of cDNA or gDNA derived from T cells, B-cell-depleted T cells, or PBMCs. The dataset comprised deeply sampled blood TCRbeta repertoires from subjects exposed to, actively infected with, or recovered from COVID-19. A freely available public database, intended as a resource for researchers studying the immune response to SARS-CoV-2, is where the repertoires were released. The samples were drawn from two sources: the first 160 participants of the ongoing ImmuneRACE study, and 1,200 or so subjects contributed by 6 global collaborators. Sample metadata almost always included a de-identified subject ID, COVID-19 status, age in years and sex. Where available, HLA class I and class II types were taken from metadata supplied by the sample provider and were not determined by assay-based typing. General conclusions and limits of the study: The amount of clinical and demographic metadata varied by source and participant and was provided uncurated.

From a lookup of the germline V gene, CDR1 and CDR2 are SGHNT and YENEEA. From the cysteine through the phenylalanine, the CDR3 covers 14 amino acids. CDR3 DNA is the only sequence kept; it has 42 bases, read in frame from the first base. Relative to germline, V is missing 5 bases and J is missing 7 bases, with 8 bases of the junction outside any gene match. In the prospective study, participants were about 18 to 100 years old, resided in approximately 22 geographic areas of the United States, and were enrolled through a virtual design. To assign participants to cohorts, the prospective study relied on clinical history that participants themselves reported in a screening survey and a study questionnaire. Each participant in the prospective study had whole blood, serum and a nasopharyngeal or oropharyngeal swab collected by mobile phlebotomists. Over an approximately 2-month period, participants in the prospective study had the option of providing additional blood draws and questionnaires. Before DNA extraction, prospective study blood samples were shipped either frozen or at room temperature.

The immunoSEQ Assay, a bias-controlled multiplex PCR, was used to amplify TCRbeta CDR3 regions from genomic DNA. On the authors' methods: Nucleated cell counts per sample were estimated from amplification of reference gene primers within the assay. To quantify the absolute abundance of each unique TCRbeta CDR3 rearrangement, sequence reads were collapsed and filtered. For each sample, productive Simpson clonality was calculated as the square root of Simpson's diversity index across productive rearrangements. TCRdb carries this immuneACCESS record with in-frame sequences only. Its versions omit some clonotypes, under half of them owing to an unresolved V gene in the studies checked, with the rest unexplained. V and J calls plus clone size are reproduced from that table; the DNA served to infer D and trimming. Here the sample has about 280,000 clones; around 90% occur a single time. The ten largest make up less than 2% of the sample.

Worth noting for this clone: The antigen it binds to is not known. No much larger clonotype is one base removed from it; base qualities were not supplied.

Sequencing used PBMCs or T cells enriched from blood (not recorded which). The chain joins TRBV11-3 to TRBJ2-1, with 7 bases in between that match TRBD1. The clonotype was recovered from a woman between 18 and 29 years old with acute COVID-19. The CDR3 protein is CASSNTRDSNEQFF. The DNA sequence is TGTGCCAGCAGCAATACCCGGGACAGTAATGAGCAGTTCTTC.